This T cell receptor beta chain stems from a study of T cell responses to AZD1222 COVID-19 vaccine (dated by TCRdb to about 2021). Study-level background: AZD1222 recipients whose second dose came at about 4 weeks and those whose second dose came at about 12 weeks were combined into one group, since spike-specific TCR depth and breadth did not differ between the two schedules. TCR sequencing was performed for roughly 250 trial participants, of whom around 200 were given two doses of AZD1222 and approximately 25 were given two doses of MenACWY control vaccine. Trial participants were enrolled by age into 18-55, 56-69 and 70-plus year subgroups, with roughly 160, 29 and 62 TCR-sequenced participants respectively. General findings and caveats noted by the study authors: Spike-specific TCR breadth and depth rose significantly after two AZD1222 doses compared with day 0 and with MenACWY recipients. Most participants were white British and females outnumbered males, and the authors suggested that clonal diversity may have been underestimated. Vaccine-associated CD4 TCRs spanned the whole spike protein, with dominant responses in regions 160-218 and 743-854. Nearly half of unique spike-specific TCRs reportedly recognized epitopes outside regions mutated in the B.1.351 and B.1.1.7 variants. Because no day 14 peak-response samples were available, the repertoires could be characterized only after the peak T cell response. Conclusions about previously exposed vaccinees were limited because only six or seven AZD1222 recipients were SARS-CoV-2 seropositive at baseline. In the small 56-69-year group, the increase in depth fell short of significance, most likely because of low power.

The CDR3 regions of human TCRbeta chains were analyzed by immunosequencing. The original pipeline was this. TCRs in the repertoires were compared against a reference library of SARS-CoV-2-specific TCRs that had been generated with the MIRA antigen-specificity platform. Breadth meant the fraction of unique TCRs that were SARS-CoV-2-associated, whereas depth meant the fraction of total T cells that were SARS-CoV-2-associated. Using the MIRA data, each spike-specific TCR was mapped to the spike region that the TCR reacts to and placed in a CD4 or CD8 class. Log10-transformed breadth and depth values were compared by one-way ANOVA with Sidak's multiple comparisons tests. TCRdb took over this immuneACCESS table, retaining in-frame rearrangements with V and J assigned. Such tables are incomplete; in checked studies, under half of the missing clones stem from an unresolved V gene, and the remainder is unexplained. The DNA gave D and trimming, while V, J and clone size come from that table. The sample table records 80,000 to 95,000 clones; under 95% of these occur just once. Clones ranked in the top ten supply around 5.2% of the sample.

For CDR1 and CDR2, the germline V gene lists MGHRA and YSYEKL. The CDR3 contains 16 residues, cysteine and phenylalanine counted. The sequence is cut down to CDR3 DNA, 48 bases in frame from base 1. V is pruned by 1 base and J by 0 bases, leaving 4 bases of the junction without a gene match. In regard to this clone: It has no known antigen specificity. One base away there is no much larger clone; base qualities are not given.

Per the publication, the time point label means: baseline before first vaccination. The vaccinee samples were drawn from two UK trials, COV001 and COV002, one of which was a single-blind randomized controlled phase 2/3 trial testing AZD1222 (ChAdOx1 nCoV-19) in healthy adults. Trial participant PBMC samples were collected at day 0 and day 28 after the second dose for TCRbeta chain sequencing. This TCR was sampled from an adult in good health. The sample was peripheral blood, taken on day 0 of AZD1222 vaccination. The rearrangement combines TRBV4-1 with TRBJ2-3, with 7 middle bases fitting TRBD2. For the CDR3, the sequence is CASSQASGTSTDTQYF. The nucleotide sequence is given as TGCGCCAGCAGCCAAGCTAGCGGTACTAGCACAGATACGCAGTATTTT.